The table lists the clone carrying this T cell receptor beta chain with a count of one. This sample is part of a study of T cells in tuberculosis. Across the study: T cells were selected with CD1B tetramers loaded with glucose monomycolate.

No alpha-beta pairing information exists for these sequences. Libraries were prepared by immunoSEQ multiplex PCR; TCRdb keeps only in-frame clonotypes and omits some of them. The sample has 80,000 to 90,000 clones, approximately 91% seen once. V was clipped by 4 bases and J by 4 bases; unmatched bases: 2. Germline V gene sequence: CDR1 MDHEN, CDR2 SYDVKM. The CDR3 consists of 14 residues. After thawing and overnight rest, PBMC were stained with GMM-loaded CD1B tetramer, viability dye and anti-CD3 for sorting. The lipid loaded on the CD1B tetramers was C32 glucose monomycolate from Rhodococcus equi. From each donor, some 91,000 tetramer-negative cells were sorted.

Sequencing was carried out using CD1b-GMM tetramer-negative cells sorted from PBMCs. The chain recombines TRBV28 with TRBJ1-2, with 11 bases fitting TRBD1. This receptor was taken from an adult woman with latent tuberculosis. For the CDR3, the DNA is TGTGCCAGCAGTTACGGACAGGGGGCCTATGGCTACACCTTC. Amino acids: CASSYGQGAYGYTF.